What follows are 18 T cell receptor beta chains derived from one specimen sequenced in a study of CD8+CD57+ T cells in acquired aplastic anemia. The template for TCR beta VDJ and CDR3 sequence profiling was genomic DNA. TCRdb reprocessed the reads with MiXCR, giving one entry per CDR3 protein. The sample has about 40,000 distinct CDR3 sequences, roughly two thirds seen once. Material for sequencing was sorted CD4+, CD8+, or CD8+CD57+ T cells (not recorded which) from PBMCs. These receptor sequences come from a human donor in good health, serving as a control.

The chain is built from TRBV10-3 and TRBJ2-1; 11 bases are shared with TRBD2. V lost 0 bases and J lost 6; bases outside the gene matches: 7. Per the germline V gene, CDR1 is ENHRY and CDR2 is SYGVKD. The length of the CDR3 is 17 residues. The CDR3 spells CAISESRNSGGVNEQFF. The CDR3 nucleotides read TGTGCCATCAGTGAGTCTCGAAATAGCGGGGGGGTCAATGAGCAGTTCTTC.

About this clonotype itself: At one of its ends the junction is not consistent with the germline gene, which may arise from a read error. The chain links TRBV12-3 or TRBV12-4 to TRBJ1-1, with D unclear. CDR3 length equals 14 residues. CDR3 DNA: TGTGCCAGCAGCTTAGACGCGGTGAACACTGAAGCTTTCTTT. Translating it yields CASSLDAVNTEAFF.

This chain joins TRBV11-3 and TRBJ2-3, with D unresolved. The CDR3 sequence is 13 residues long. Germline values: CDR1 SGHNT, CDR2 YENEEA. The ends were cut back, 4 bases at V and 1 base at J, with 6 bases in the middle. The CDR3 loop is CASSSRRTDTQYF. Here the CDR3 DNA reads TGTGCCAGCAGCTCTCGCCGCACAGATACGCAGTATTTT.

Note on this clonotype: One end of the junction varies from germline; a read error may be responsible. V and J are TRBV12-3 or TRBV12-4 and TRBJ2-2; 7 nucleotides line up with TRBD2. The CDR3 has 11 residues. The CDR3 spells CASSRSGELVF. The DNA of the CDR3 is TGTGCCAGCAGTCGGAGCGGGGAACTGGTTTTT.

The gene calls are TRBV6-5 and TRBJ1-6; D is uncertain. This CDR3 has 13 amino acids. V lost 2 bases, J lost 9 bases, and 8 bases lay in between. CDR1 and CDR2 from the germline V gene are MNHEY and SVGAGI. The CDR3 reads CASSYQETSPLHF. In nucleotides, the CDR3 is TGTGCCAGCAGTTACCAGGAGACTTCACCCCTCCACTTT.

The rearrangement uses TRBV24-1 and TRBJ2-1; D is perhaps TRBD2 (6 bases). The CDR3 contains 15 residues. Per germline, CDR1 KGHDR and CDR2 SFDVKD. Trimming removed 3 bases at V and 7 bases at J, with 15 bases between. In DNA form, the CDR3 reads TGTGCCACCAGTGATCCGGGACCCCGGGGGAATGAGCAGTTCTTC. Amino acid sequence: CATSDPGPRGNEQFF.

This clonotype turned up a few times. J is TRBJ1-2 and V is TRBV19; 7 bases agree with TRBD1. The CDR3 contains 15 residues. Germline CDR1 LNHDA, CDR2 SQIVND (reference sequence). With V trimmed by 8 bases and J by 0 bases, 9 bases remained unmatched. CDR3 loop: CASRGWDSANYGYTF. DNA for the CDR3: TGTGCCAGTCGGGGATGGGACAGCGCTAACTATGGCTACACCTTC.

The CDR3 is CAAGGVANYGYTF. The CDR3 DNA sequence: TGCGCCGCTGGGGGGGTAGCGAACTATGGCTACACCTTC. The genes are TRBV10-2 and TRBJ1-2; TRBD1 might be the D (5 bases). Trimming cost V 11 bases and J 2 bases, with 15 bases left between them. CDR1 and CDR2 (germline): WSHSY, SAAADI. The CDR3 sequence is 13 residues long.

This chain joins TRBV19 and TRBJ1-6; perhaps TRBD1 as D (5 bases). Trimming removed 5 bases at V and 9 bases at J, with 17 bases between. Looked up from germline, CDR1 is LNHDA and CDR2 is SQIVND (reference sequence). This CDR3 has 15 residues. The CDR3 spells CASSDRGGESSPLHF. The CDR3 coding sequence is TGTGCCAGTAGTGACCGAGGAGGGGAGAGTTCACCCCTCCACTTT.

The chain combines TRBV6-2 or TRBV6-3 with TRBJ2-3, with D hard to call. The V gene lost 7 bases and the J gene lost 2 bases, with 13 bases spanning the gap. The germline V gene encodes CDR1 MNHEY and CDR2 SVGEGT. This CDR3 has 14 amino acids. Here the CDR3 reads CASTTLDPTDTQYF. In DNA, the CDR3 is TGTGCCAGCACTACTTTGGATCCCACAGATACGCAGTATTTT.

This chain joins TRBV2 and TRBJ1-5, with D unclear. CDR3 length equals 12 residues. V lost 8 bases, J lost 7 bases, and 12 bases lay in between. CDR1 is SNHLY and CDR2 is FYNNEI in the germline V gene. This chain's CDR3 is CASSPPGQPQHF. CDR3 nucleotides: TGTGCCAGCTCACCACCGGGACAGCCCCAGCATTTT. The full variable domain, in which reference TRBV2 and TRBJ1-5 provide the parts outside the CDR3, is EPEVTQTPSHQVTQMGQEVILRCVPISNHLYFYWYRQILGQKVEFLVSFYNNEISEKSEIFDDQFSVERPDGSNFTLKIRSTKLEDSAMYFCASSPPGQPQHFGDGTRLSIL.

V and J are TRBV10-2 and TRBJ2-7, with a tentative D call TRBD2 (6 bases). Germline V gene sequence: CDR1 WSHSY, CDR2 SAAADI. This CDR3 region has 15 residues. V shed 7 bases and J shed 0 bases, with 16 bases lying between them. CDR3 DNA: TGCGCCAGCAACGCCGGGACTGCCCTCTCCTACGAGCAGTACTTC. Translated, it gives CASNAGTALSYEQYF.

DNA of the CDR3: TGTGCCAGCAGTGCCCCCGGGACAGGGGCTGCCTACGAGCAGTACTTC. It encodes CASSAPGTGAAYEQYF. J is TRBJ2-7 and V is TRBV12-3 or TRBV12-4; 10 bases match TRBD1. This CDR3 has 16 amino acids. The V gene end was trimmed by 5 bases and the J gene end by 2 bases; junction bases not matched to a gene: 9.

Notes on this clonotype: A junction end diverges from the germline sequence, so it may reflect a read error. The chain is built from TRBV7-9 and TRBJ2-1, with no clear D. Germline V lookup: CDR1 SEHNR, CDR2 FQNEAQ (reference sequence). This CDR3 spans 9 amino acids. The CDR3: CASSLAELF. As DNA, the CDR3 is TGTGCCAGCAGCTTAGCTGAGCTCTTC.

With regard to this clonotype: Lacking the conserved final phenylalanine or tryptophan, this CDR3 likely reflects a read error. It is unclear where the CDR3 begins or ends on the DNA, so no DNA is shown, and the CDR3 is as TCRdb lists it. The gene calls are TRBV15 and TRBJ2-1. The germline CDR1 and CDR2 sequences are LNHNV and YYDKDF (reference sequence). 12 amino acids form the CDR3, both terminal residues included. The CDR3: CATSREAQREFS.

The chain uses TRBV13 and TRBJ1-1; TRBD1 agrees at 7 bases. V was pared by 4 bases and J by 2 bases, with 4 bases of the junction left unmatched. The CDR3 runs to 14 residues. Germline V gene sequence: CDR1 PRHDT, CDR2 FYEKMQ (reference sequence). CDR3 region: CASSYRTGNTEAFF. The CDR3 DNA follows: TGTGCCAGCAGCTACCGGACAGGAAACACTGAAGCTTTCTTT. Filled out from reference TRBV13 and TRBJ1-1, the complete variable domain reads AAGVIQSPRHLIKEKRETATLKCYPIPRHDTVYWYQQGPGQDPQFLISFYEKMQSDKGSIPDRFSAQQFSDYHSELNMSSLELGDSALYFCASSYRTGNTEAFFGQGTRLTVV.

In its sample, this clonotype ranks as medium-sized. This chain links TRBV7-2 with TRBJ1-1, with no clear D. Trimming left V 0 bases short and J 4 bases short, with 3 bases between. Germline CDR1 SGHTA, CDR2 FQGNSA. The CDR3 is made up of 12 amino acids. CDR3 coding DNA: TGTGCCAGCAGCTTAGCTTCCACTGAAGCTTTCTTT. The encoded protein is CASSLASTEAFF.

This chain links TRBV5-1 with TRBJ2-1; 7 nucleotides line up with TRBD2. The J segment lost 9 bases and the V segment lost 1 base, leaving 13 bases of the junction unmatched. From germline, CDR1 is SGHRS and CDR2 YFSETQ. The CDR3 totals 16 residues. This CDR3 is CASSLWGGTNMGEQFF. The CDR3 DNA reads as TGCGCCAGCAGCTTGTGGGGAGGGACTAACATGGGTGAGCAGTTCTTC.